This T cell receptor (beta chain) is drawn from a study of OX40 agonist ivuxolimab in advanced cancers. Across the study: Across the patients, intravenous ivuxolimab was delivered every 2 weeks at 0.01 to 10 mg/kg.

General study findings and limits: In CD8+ T cells, expanded clones were on average more numerous than in CD4+. It was not determined which antigens were specifically recognized by the peripheral T cells that had undergone clonal expansion.

On this clone itself: Its specificity is not known.

Generated by immunoSEQ multiplex PCR, the TCRdb table keeps only in-frame clones and is missing some. The sample has over 35,000 clones, 70% to 90% seen once. Sequenced here: CD4+ or CD8+ T cells sorted from blood, sampled in a trial of the OX40 agonist ivuxolimab. The source is an adult with an advanced solid tumor such as melanoma, head and neck, liver or kidney cancer.

CDR3 DNA: TGTGCCAGCAGCCCCAGGGCCGGGAGTTCTGAAGCTTTCTTT. As protein: CASSPRAGSSEAFF. V usage is TRBV5-8 and J usage is TRBJ1-1; a possible D gene is TRBD1 (5 bases). V dropped 4 bases and J dropped 6 bases, with 16 bases sitting between them. The CDR3 is 14 residues long. Germline V gene data show CDR1 as SGHTS and CDR2 as YDEGEE.